This TCR beta chain was sequenced for a study of immune evolution from preneoplasia to lung adenocarcinoma. The method was immunoSEQ multiplex PCR; TCRdb's version includes in-frame clones alone and lacks a portion of them. The sample lists fewer than 5,000 clones, 86% occurring once. This CDR3 has 9 residues. CDR1 is SQVTM and CDR2 is ANQGSEA in the germline V gene. The V end lost 6 bases, the J end lost 3 bases, and 2 bases lay between the germline ends. Each case's diagnosis was confirmed by two pathologists on H&E. Regarding the study as a whole: Later-stage lesions seemingly showed higher T cell density and diversity than normal lung. Highest clonality occurred in KRAS-mutant, not EGFR-mutant or double wild-type, nodules.

In regard to this clone: The antigen remains undetermined.

The sequenced sample consisted of FFPE minimally invasive lung adenocarcinoma tissue. The origin of this receptor is a donor of 70 years or more with lung adenocarcinoma. The chain couples TRBV29-1 to TRBJ1-2; D is undetermined. The CDR3 sequence is CSVDYGYTF. In nucleotides, the CDR3 is TGCAGCGTAGACTATGGCTACACCTTC.